Listed below are T cell receptor beta chains from one sample, sequenced in a study of shared clonotypes between healthy human individuals. The assay was immunoSEQ multiplex PCR, and TCRdb's table has in-frame clones only and misses some. The table includes around 690,000 clones, around 90% detected once. The sample was memory CD8+ T cells from PBMCs. Source of these receptors: a man between 18 and 35 years old in good health. Some clones in this sample may be carry-over from other donors' samples. The CDR3 runs from the conserved cysteine through the conserved F or W. D genes are given only for firm matches. Size is omitted from some rows. Given values are once, few, many or a class for expanded clones.

J,D,size,V,CDR3,DNA
TRBJ1-5,NA,NA,TRBV5-8,CASSGITLGGIWQPQHF,TGTGCCAGCAGCGGAATAACACTCGGGGGGATATGGCAGCCCCAGCATTTT
TRBJ2-1,NA,NA,TRBV6-1,CASSEQTYHRYNEQFF,TGTGCCAGCAGTGAACAGACGTACCACCGCTACAATGAGCAGTTCTTC
TRBJ1-1,NA,few,TRBV5-4,CASSYQGNTEAFF,TGTGCCAGCAGCTACCAGGGGAACACTGAAGCTTTCTTT
TRBJ2-3,TRBD2,NA,TRBV7-9,CASSVGTSGTDTQYF,TGTGCCAGCAGCGTCGGGACTAGCGGCACAGATACGCAGTATTTT
TRBJ1-5,TRBD1,NA,TRBV6-5,CASREDREYGQPQHF,TGTGCCAGCAGGGAGGACAGGGAATATGGTCAGCCCCAGCATTTT
TRBJ1-3,NA,NA,TRBV5-1,CASSLAGALGDSGNTIYF,TGCGCCAGCAGCTTAGCGGGTGCTCTAGGGGACTCAGGAAACACCATATATTTT
TRBJ2-1,NA,NA,TRBV27,CASSSRLEAYNEQFF,TGTGCCAGCAGTTCACGACTGGAGGCCTACAATGAGCAGTTCTTC
TRBJ2-3,NA,NA,TRBV5-1,CASSLAGSRTDTQYF,TGCGCCAGCAGCTTGGCAGGCAGCCGCACAGATACGCAGTATTTT
TRBJ2-1,TRBD1,NA,TRBV4-1,CASSEGTGINEQFF,TGCGCCAGCAGCGAAGGGACAGGGATCAATGAGCAGTTCTTC
TRBJ2-3,NA,NA,TRBV5-4,CASSLEGGGTDTQYF,TGTGCCAGCAGCTTGGAAGGAGGCGGCACAGATACGCAGTATTTT
TRBJ1-1,NA,NA,TRBV7-9,CASSLPSNTEAFF,TGTGCCAGCAGCTTGCCCTCGAACACTGAAGCTTTCTTT
TRBJ2-2,NA,NA,TRBV15,CATVPPGQTNTGELFF,TGTGCCACCGTCCCCCCCGGGCAGACGAACACCGGGGAGCTGTTTTTT
TRBJ1-5,TRBD1,NA,TRBV11-2,CASSLRTGWSQHF,TGTGCCAGCAGCCTACGGACAGGGTGGTCCCAGCATTTT
TRBJ1-2,TRBD1,NA,TRBV5-6,CASSFVQGIYGYTF,TGTGCCAGCAGCTTCGTACAGGGGATTTATGGCTACACCTTC
TRBJ2-1,TRBD2,NA,TRBV7-3,CASSSRGGGSSYNEQFF,TGTGCCAGCAGCAGTCGGGGTGGCGGGAGCTCCTACAATGAGCAGTTCTTC
TRBJ2-7,NA,many,TRBV29-1,CSVVPLESAYEQYF,TGCAGCGTTGTGCCCCTTGAGAGCGCCTACGAGCAGTACTTC
TRBJ2-7,NA,NA,TRBV28,CASRRDGFYEQYF,TGTGCCAGCAGGCGGGACGGATTCTACGAGCAGTACTTC
TRBJ1-1,NA,NA,TRBV11-2,CASSPQWNTEAFF,TGTGCCAGCAGCCCCCAGTGGAACACTGAAGCTTTCTTT
TRBJ2-7,NA,once,TRBV7-9,CASSRKDRYPYEQYF,TGTGCCAGCAGTCGGAAGGACCGTTACCCCTACGAGCAGTACTTC
TRBJ2-7,NA,NA,TRBV7-9,CASSSKGGQSNEQYF,TGTGCCAGCAGCTCGAAGGGGGGACAGTCAAACGAGCAGTACTTC
TRBJ2-7,NA,once,TRBV7-9,CASSWGSYEQYF,TGTGCCAGCAGCTGGGGATCCTACGAGCAGTACTTC
TRBJ1-1,NA,NA,TRBV19,CASSIDWETTEAFF,TGTGCCAGTAGTATAGATTGGGAAACCACTGAAGCTTTCTTT
TRBJ1-5,NA,NA,TRBV4-2,CASSQEQGQPQHF,TGTGCCAGCAGCCAAGAACAGGGACAGCCCCAGCATTTT
TRBJ1-1,NA,NA,TRBV6-6,CASSQSANMNTEAFF,TGTGCCAGCAGTCAATCCGCTAACATGAACACTGAAGCTTTCTTT
TRBJ2-3,NA,NA,TRBV6-1,CASSGRTASTDTQYF,TGTGCCAGCAGTGGAAGGACGGCTAGCACAGATACGCAGTATTTT
TRBJ2-7,NA,NA,TRBV6-5,CASRSSYEQYF,TGTGCCAGCAGGAGCTCCTACGAGCAGTACTTC
TRBJ2-7,TRBD2,NA,TRBV5-6,CASSSRTSGIREQYF,TGTGCCAGCAGCTCACGGACTAGCGGGATTCGCGAGCAGTACTTC
TRBJ1-1,NA,NA,TRBV28,CASSLVAEAFF,TGTGCCAGCAGCCTCGTGGCTGAAGCTTTCTTT
TRBJ1-4,NA,few,TRBV7-8,CASSFTRYEKLFF,TGTGCCAGCAGCTTCACCCGTTATGAAAAACTGTTTTTT
TRBJ1-5,NA,NA,TRBV28,CASSLPPTGFYLEYQPQHF,TGTGCCAGCAGTTTACCCCCCACAGGGTTTTATTTGGAGTATCAGCCCCAGCATTTT
TRBJ1-1,NA,NA,TRBV7-9,CASSLADRPAFF,TGTGCCAGCAGCTTAGCAGACCGTCCCGCTTTCTTT
TRBJ2-2,TRBD1,NA,TRBV5-1,CASSWTGFGELFF,TGCGCCAGCAGCTGGACAGGGTTCGGGGAGCTGTTTTTT
TRBJ2-7,TRBD2,NA,TRBV7-9,CASSQGLAWEQYF,TGTGCCAGCAGCCAGGGACTAGCGTGGGAGCAGTACTTC
TRBJ1-5,NA,NA,TRBV6-1,CASSEEDSFNQPQHF,TGTGCCAGCAGTGAAGAGGACAGCTTCAATCAGCCCCAGCATTTT
TRBJ2-1,NA,NA,TRBV5-1,CASSLAGTTNEQFF,TGCGCCAGCAGCTTGGCGGGCACTACAAATGAGCAGTTCTTC
TRBJ2-2,NA,many,TRBV19,CASSIDARVRLGTGELFF,TGTGCCAGTAGTATAGATGCCAGGGTGAGATTAGGCACCGGGGAGCTGTTTTTT
TRBJ1-2,TRBD1,NA,TRBV9,CASSAGQYYGYTF,TGTGCCAGCAGCGCGGGACAGTACTATGGCTACACCTTC
TRBJ2-3,NA,NA,TRBV2,CASRTGTTHTTQYF,TGTGCCAGCAGAACAGGGACTACGCACACTACGCAGTATTTT
TRBJ2-7,NA,NA,TRBV28,CASSLKGVGREYTYEQYF,TGTGCCAGCAGTTTAAAGGGCGTGGGACGGGAGTACACCTACGAGCAGTACTTC
TRBJ1-3,NA,NA,TRBV5-8,CASSLRVERWRNTIYF,TGTGCCAGCAGCTTGAGGGTAGAGAGGTGGAGAAACACCATATATTTT
TRBJ2-7,NA,NA,TRBV5-6,CASSFGLYEQYF,TGTGCCAGCAGCTTCGGCCTTTACGAGCAGTACTTC
TRBJ1-1,NA,few,TRBV7-9,CASSLEGITEAFF,TGTGCCAGCAGCTTAGAGGGGATCACTGAAGCTTTCTTT
TRBJ2-3,NA,NA,TRBV6-1,CASMRAGPDRYF,TGTGCCAGCATGCGGGCAGGCCCTGACAGGTATTTT
TRBJ2-2,TRBD1,NA,TRBV28,CASSMLDRVNTGELFF,TGTGCCAGCAGTATGCTGGACAGGGTGAACACCGGGGAGCTGTTTTTT
TRBJ1-1,NA,NA,TRBV5-6,CASSLAPAGEAFF,TGTGCCAGCAGCTTGGCCCCGGCGGGCGAAGCTTTCTTT
TRBJ2-1,NA,NA,TRBV9,CASGMVNEQFF,TGTGCCAGCGGAATGGTTAATGAGCAGTTCTTC
TRBJ1-3,NA,NA,TRBV7-9,CASSLAHHSGNTIYF,TGTGCCAGCAGCTTAGCTCACCACTCTGGAAACACCATATATTTT
TRBJ2-3,NA,NA,TRBV11-2,CASSPARGDTQYF,TGTGCCAGCAGCCCCGCCCGGGGGGATACGCAGTATTTT